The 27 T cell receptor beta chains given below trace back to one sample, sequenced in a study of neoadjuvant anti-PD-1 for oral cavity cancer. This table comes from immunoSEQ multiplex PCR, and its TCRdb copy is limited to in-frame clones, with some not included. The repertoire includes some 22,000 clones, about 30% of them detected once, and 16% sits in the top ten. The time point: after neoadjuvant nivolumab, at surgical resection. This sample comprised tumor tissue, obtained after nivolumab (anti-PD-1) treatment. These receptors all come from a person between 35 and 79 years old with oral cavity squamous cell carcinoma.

CDR3 in amino acids: CASSLLGNTDTQYF. CDR3 coding DNA: TGTGCCAGCAGCTTACTAGGAAACACAGATACGCAGTATTTT. The J gene is TRBJ2-3, the V gene TRBV7-8, with D unresolved. Germline V CDR1 and CDR2: SGHVS, FQNEAQ. The CDR3 covers 14 residues. Between the trimmed V and J ends, which lost 2 bases and 2 bases, there was a span of 8 bases.

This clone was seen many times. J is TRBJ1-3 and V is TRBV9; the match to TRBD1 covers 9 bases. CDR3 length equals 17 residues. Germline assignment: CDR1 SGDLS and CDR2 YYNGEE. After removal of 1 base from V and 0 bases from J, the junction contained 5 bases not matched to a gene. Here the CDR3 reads CASSVSGTGFSGNTIYF. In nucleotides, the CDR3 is TGTGCCAGCAGCGTATCCGGGACAGGGTTCTCTGGAAACACCATATATTTT. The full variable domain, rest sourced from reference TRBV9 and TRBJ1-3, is DSGVTQTPKHLITATGQRVTLRCSPRSGDLSVYWYQQSLDQGLQFLIQYYNGEERAKGNILERFSAQQFPDLHSELNLSSLELGDSALYFCASSVSGTGFSGNTIYFGEGSWLTVV.

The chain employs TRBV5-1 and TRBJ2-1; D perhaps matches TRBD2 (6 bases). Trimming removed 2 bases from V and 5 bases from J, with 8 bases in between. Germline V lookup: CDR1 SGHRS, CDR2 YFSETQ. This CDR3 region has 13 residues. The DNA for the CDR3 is TGCGCCAGCAGCTTTGGAGGGGACAATGAGCAGTTCTTC. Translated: CASSFGGDNEQFF.

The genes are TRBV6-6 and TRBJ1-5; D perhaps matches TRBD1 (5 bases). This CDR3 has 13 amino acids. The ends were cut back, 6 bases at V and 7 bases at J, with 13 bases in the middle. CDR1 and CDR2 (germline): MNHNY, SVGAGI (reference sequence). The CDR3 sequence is CASRDGTSQPQHF. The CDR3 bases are TGTGCCAGCAGGGACGGGACCTCCCAGCCCCAGCATTTT.

CDR3 DNA sequence: TGCAGCGGTCGGACAGTCTCTGGAAACACCATATATTTT. Its translation: CSGRTVSGNTIYF. The V gene is TRBV29-1, the J gene TRBJ1-3; D might be TRBD1 (6 bases). Germline assignment: CDR1 SQVTM and CDR2 ANQGSEA. The ends were cut back, 7 bases at V and 0 bases at J, with 10 bases in the middle. CDR3 length: 13 amino acids.

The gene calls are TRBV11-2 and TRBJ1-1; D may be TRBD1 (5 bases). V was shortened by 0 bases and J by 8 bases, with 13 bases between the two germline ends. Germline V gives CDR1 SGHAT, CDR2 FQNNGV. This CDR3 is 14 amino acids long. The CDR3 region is CASSLDQGRREAFF. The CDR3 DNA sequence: TGTGCCAGCAGCTTAGATCAGGGCAGAAGAGAAGCTTTCTTT.

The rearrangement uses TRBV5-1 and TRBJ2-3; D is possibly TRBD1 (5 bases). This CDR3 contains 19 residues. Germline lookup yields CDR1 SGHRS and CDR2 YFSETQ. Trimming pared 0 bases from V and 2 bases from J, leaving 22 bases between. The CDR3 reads CASSLADSPPYGNTDTQYF. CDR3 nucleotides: TGCGCCAGCAGCTTGGCTGACAGCCCCCCTTATGGAAACACAGATACGCAGTATTTT.

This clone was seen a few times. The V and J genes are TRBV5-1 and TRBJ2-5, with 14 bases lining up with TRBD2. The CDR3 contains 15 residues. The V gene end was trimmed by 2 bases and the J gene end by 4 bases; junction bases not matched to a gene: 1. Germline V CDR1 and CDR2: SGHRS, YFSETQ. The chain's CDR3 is CASSLGLAGGETQYF. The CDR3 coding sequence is TGCGCCAGCAGCTTAGGACTAGCGGGGGGAGAGACCCAGTACTTC.

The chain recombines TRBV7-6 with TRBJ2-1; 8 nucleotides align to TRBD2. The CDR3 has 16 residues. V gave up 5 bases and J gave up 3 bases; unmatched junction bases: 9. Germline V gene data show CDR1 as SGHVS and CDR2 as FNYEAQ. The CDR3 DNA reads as TGTGCCAGCAGCCCGACGGGACTAGTGGTCTACAATGAGCAGTTCTTC. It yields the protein CASSPTGLVVYNEQFF.

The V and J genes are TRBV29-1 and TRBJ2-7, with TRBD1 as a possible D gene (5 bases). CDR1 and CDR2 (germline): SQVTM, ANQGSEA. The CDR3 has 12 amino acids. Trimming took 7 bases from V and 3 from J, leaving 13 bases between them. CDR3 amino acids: CSARVALYEQYF. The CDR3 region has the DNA TGCAGCGCCAGGGTGGCGCTCTACGAGCAGTACTTC.

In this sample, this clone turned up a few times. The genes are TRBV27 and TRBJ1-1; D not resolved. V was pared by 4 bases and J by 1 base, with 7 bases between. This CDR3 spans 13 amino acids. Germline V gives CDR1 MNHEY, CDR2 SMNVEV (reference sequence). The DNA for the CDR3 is TGTGCCAGCAGTTGGGGTGGGAACACTGAAGCTTTCTTT. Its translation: CASSWGGNTEAFF.

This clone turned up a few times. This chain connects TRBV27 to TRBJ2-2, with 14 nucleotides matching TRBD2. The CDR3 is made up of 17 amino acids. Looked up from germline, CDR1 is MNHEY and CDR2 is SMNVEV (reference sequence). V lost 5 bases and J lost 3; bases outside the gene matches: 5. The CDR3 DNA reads TGTGCCAGCAGTCCCGGACTAGCGGGAGGAGACACCGGGGAGCTGTTTTTT. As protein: CASSPGLAGGDTGELFF.

CDR3 region: CASTMTGGQETQYF. For the CDR3, the DNA is TGTGCCAGCACTATGACGGGGGGTCAAGAGACCCAGTACTTC. The rearrangement uses TRBV9 and TRBJ2-5, with 7 positions matching TRBD2. Germline CDR1 reads SGDLS; CDR2 reads YYNGEE. V shed 6 bases and J 2 bases; nucleotides not matched to a gene: 7. The CDR3 is made up of 14 amino acids.

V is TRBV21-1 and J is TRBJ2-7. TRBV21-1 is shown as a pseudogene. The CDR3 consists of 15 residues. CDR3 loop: CASSKGMVCPYEQYF. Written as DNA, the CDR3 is TGTGCCAGCAGCAAAGGAATGGTCTGTCCCTACGAGCAGTACTTC.

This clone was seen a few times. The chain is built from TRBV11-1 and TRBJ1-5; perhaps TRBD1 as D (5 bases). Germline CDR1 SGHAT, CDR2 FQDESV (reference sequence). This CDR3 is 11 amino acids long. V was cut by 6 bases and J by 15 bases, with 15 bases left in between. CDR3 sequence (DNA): TGTGCCAGCAGTCCAAGGGACGCTTCGCATTTT. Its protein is CASSPRDASHF.

CDR3 region: CASSQDRVRDSKVDEQFF. The CDR3, as DNA: TGCGCCAGCAGCCAAGATAGGGTGAGGGACAGCAAAGTCGATGAGCAGTTCTTC. The chain couples TRBV4-1 to TRBJ2-1, with 7 bases that match TRBD1. V was pared by 0 bases and J by 8 bases, with 16 bases of the junction left unmatched. Germline CDR1 MGHRA, CDR2 YSYEKL. The CDR3 covers 18 residues.

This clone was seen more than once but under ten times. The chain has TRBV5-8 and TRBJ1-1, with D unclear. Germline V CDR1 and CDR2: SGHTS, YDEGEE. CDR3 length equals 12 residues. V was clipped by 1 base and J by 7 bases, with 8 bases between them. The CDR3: CASSLPLHEAFF. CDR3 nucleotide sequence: TGTGCCAGCAGCTTGCCCCTCCATGAAGCTTTCTTT.

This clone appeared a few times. The CDR3 here is CASSGQGRGADTQYF. The CDR3 nucleotides read TGTGCCAGCAGCGGACAGGGTCGAGGGGCAGATACGCAGTATTTT. This rearrangement joins TRBV9 to TRBJ2-3; 7 bases fit TRBD1. The CDR3 is 15 amino acids. J gave up 4 bases and V 3 bases, and 8 bases lay outside the gene matches. The germline V gene encodes CDR1 SGDLS and CDR2 YYNGEE.

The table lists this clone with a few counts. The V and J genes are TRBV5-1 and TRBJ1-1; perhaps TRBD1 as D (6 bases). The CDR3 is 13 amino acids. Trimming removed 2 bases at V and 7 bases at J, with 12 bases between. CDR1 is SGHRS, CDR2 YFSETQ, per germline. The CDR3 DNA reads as TGCGCCAGCAGCTTAGGGTCGACAGGTGAAGCTTTCTTT. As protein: CASSLGSTGEAFF. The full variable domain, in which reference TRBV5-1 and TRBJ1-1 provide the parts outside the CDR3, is KAGVTQTPRYLIKTRGQQVTLSCSPISGHRSVSWYQQTPGQGLQFLFEYFSETQRNKGNFPGRFSGRQFSNSRSEMNVSTLELGDSALYLCASSLGSTGEAFFGQGTRLTVV.

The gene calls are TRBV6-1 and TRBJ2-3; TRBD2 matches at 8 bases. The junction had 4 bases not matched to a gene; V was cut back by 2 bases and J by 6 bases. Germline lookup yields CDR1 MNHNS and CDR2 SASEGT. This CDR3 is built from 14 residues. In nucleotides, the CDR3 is TGTGCCAGCAGTGAAAAGGGCGGGGGGGATACGCAGTATTTT. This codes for CASSEKGGGDTQYF.

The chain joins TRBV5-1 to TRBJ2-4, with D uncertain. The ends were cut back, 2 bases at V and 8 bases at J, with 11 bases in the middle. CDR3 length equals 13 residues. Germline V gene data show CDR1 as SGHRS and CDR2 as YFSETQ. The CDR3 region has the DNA TGCGCCAGCAGCTTTGGGGTTCTGGACATTCAGTACTTC. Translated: CASSFGVLDIQYF.

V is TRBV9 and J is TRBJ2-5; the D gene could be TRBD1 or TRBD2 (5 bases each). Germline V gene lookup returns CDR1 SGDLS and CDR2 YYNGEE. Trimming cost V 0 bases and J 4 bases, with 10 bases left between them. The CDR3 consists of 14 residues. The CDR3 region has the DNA TGTGCCAGCAGCGTAGGTCGGGACGGAGAGACCCAGTACTTC. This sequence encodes CASSVGRDGETQYF.

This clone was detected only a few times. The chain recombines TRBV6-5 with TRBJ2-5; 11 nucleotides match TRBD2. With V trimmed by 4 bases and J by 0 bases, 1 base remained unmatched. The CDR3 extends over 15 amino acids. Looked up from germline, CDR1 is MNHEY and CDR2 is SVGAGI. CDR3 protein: CASSLAGGNQETQYF. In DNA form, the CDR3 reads TGTGCCAGCAGTTTAGCGGGGGGGAACCAAGAGACCCAGTACTTC.

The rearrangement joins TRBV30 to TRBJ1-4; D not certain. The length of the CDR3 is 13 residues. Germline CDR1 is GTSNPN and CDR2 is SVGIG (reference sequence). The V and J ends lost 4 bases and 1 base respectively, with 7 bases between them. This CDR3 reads CAWNPGTNEKLFF. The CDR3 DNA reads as TGTGCCTGGAATCCGGGAACTAATGAAAAACTGTTTTTT.

CDR3 protein: CASSQLLEAFF. For the CDR3, the DNA is TGTGCCAGCAGCCAGCTTCTTGAAGCTTTCTTT. The J gene is TRBJ1-1, the V gene TRBV7-9; no clear D gene. Germline CDR1 reads SEHNR; CDR2 reads FQNEAQ (reference sequence). This CDR3 region has 11 residues. V was trimmed by 5 bases and J by 7 bases, leaving 8 bases between them.

The CDR3 DNA sequence: TGCGCCAGCAGCATCGACTACAATGAGCAGTTCTTC. Amino acid sequence: CASSIDYNEQFF. The chain has TRBV4-1 and TRBJ2-1; D remains unclear. The CDR3 spans 12 residues. V lost 5 bases and J lost 3, with 5 bases in between. Germline assignment: CDR1 MGHRA and CDR2 YSYEKL.

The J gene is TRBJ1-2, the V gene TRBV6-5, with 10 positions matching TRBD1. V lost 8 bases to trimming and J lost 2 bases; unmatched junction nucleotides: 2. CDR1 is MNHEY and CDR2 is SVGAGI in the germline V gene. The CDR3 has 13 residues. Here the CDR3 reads CASRTGGNYGYTF. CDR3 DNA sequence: TGTGCCAGCCGGACAGGGGGAAACTATGGCTACACCTTC.